This record concerns one TCR beta chain sequence. The antigen is not known. These data belong to a study of cytomegalovirus exposure and HLA in healthy donors. Whole-study results and caveats: Some V segments could not be told apart, so they were left out, TRBV6-2 and TRBV6-3 among them.

Primers for the PCR totalled 60 Vbeta and 13 Jbeta. The method was immunoSEQ multiplex PCR; TCRdb's version includes in-frame clones alone and lacks a portion of them. Of around 180,000 clones in the sample, roughly 85% were seen once. This CDR3 region has 15 residues. The germline V gene has CDR1 SGHRS and CDR2 YFSETQ. Trimming pared 2 bases from V and 10 bases from J, leaving 20 bases between. The sequenced sample was PBMCs. The gene calls are TRBV5-1 and TRBJ2-3; possibly TRBD2 for D (6 bases). The clonotype was recovered from a boy younger than 10 in good health and CMV-seronegative. CDR3 sequence (DNA): TGCGCCAGCAGCTTTTCGACACGGGACTCCCGGCCGCAGTATTTT. It yields the protein CASSFSTRDSRPQYF.